These 9 T cell receptor beta chains originate from one sample sequenced in a study of cytomegalovirus exposure and HLA in healthy donors. This PCR relied on a set of 60 Vbeta primers and 13 Jbeta primers. The table came from immunoSEQ multiplex PCR; TCRdb's copy has only in-frame clones and leaves some out. The table includes 130,000 to 150,000 clones, over 60% detected once. The sequenced sample was PBMCs. These receptors came from a man in his forties in good health and CMV-seropositive.

This clone was recorded a few times. The chain employs TRBV18 and TRBJ1-1; D perhaps matches TRBD1 (5 bases). CDR3 size: 15 residues. V was trimmed by 2 bases and J by 3 bases, leaving 13 bases between them. The germline CDR1 and CDR2 sequences are KGHSH and LQKENI. The CDR3 DNA reads TGTGCCAGCTCACCAATGGGCGCGGGGGACACTGAAGCTTTCTTT. Its translation is CASSPMGAGDTEAFF.

The chain couples TRBV12-5 to TRBJ1-1; 7 nucleotides agree with TRBD1. This CDR3 comprises 15 residues. CDR1 is LGHNT and CDR2 is FRNRAP in the germline V gene. V lost 2 bases, J lost 4 bases, and 7 bases stayed unmatched. CDR3 in amino acids: CASGLPIQGTTEAFF. The CDR3 nucleotides read TGTGCTAGTGGTTTGCCTATACAGGGGACCACTGAAGCTTTCTTT. Full variable domain (remainder filled in from reference TRBV12-5 and TRBJ1-1): DARVTQTPRHKVTEMGQEVTMRCQPILGHNTVFWYRQTMMQGLELLAYFRNRAPLDDSGMPKDRFSAEMPDATLATLKIQPSEPRDSAVYFCASGLPIQGTTEAFFGQGTRLTVV.

This chain joins TRBV2 and TRBJ2-7; a possible D gene is TRBD2 (6 bases). V lost 5 bases and J 7 bases, leaving 15 bases between the germline ends. CDR3 length: 13 amino acids. Germline V gene data show CDR1 as SNHLY and CDR2 as FYNNEI. The CDR3 DNA sequence: TGTGCCAGCAGTTACAGGACCGGAGGGGAGCAGTACTTC. Translating it yields CASSYRTGGEQYF. Looking up the rest from reference TRBV2 and TRBJ2-7 gives the full variable domain: EPEVTQTPSHQVTQMGQEVILRCVPISNHLYFYWYRQILGQKVEFLVSFYNNEISEKSEIFDDQFSVERPDGSNFTLKIRSTKLEDSAMYFCASSYRTGGEQYFGPGTRLTVT.

V usage is TRBV14 and J usage is TRBJ2-7, with TRBD1 identical over 9 bases. V lost 10 bases, J lost 3 bases, and 7 bases stayed unmatched. This CDR3 is built from 13 residues. Germline assignment: CDR1 SGHDN and CDR2 FVKESK. CDR3 DNA sequence: TGTGCCACCTCGGGGACAGGGCTCTACGAGCAGTACTTC. Translated: CATSGTGLYEQYF.

This clone has a handful of counts. The chain combines TRBV5-1 with TRBJ1-1; D possibly corresponds to TRBD1 (5 bases). The CDR3 spans 14 residues. CDR1 and CDR2 from the germline V gene are SGHRS and YFSETQ. V lost 2 bases, J lost 1 base, and 9 bases lay in between. CDR3 residues: CASSLGGTNTEAFF. The DNA for the CDR3 is TGCGCCAGCAGCTTAGGAGGGACGAACACTGAAGCTTTCTTT.

The chain carries TRBV5-5 and TRBJ1-5; TRBD1 might be the D (6 bases). V gave up 4 bases and J gave up 7 bases, with 15 bases separating them. CDR1 is SGHKS, CDR2 YYEKEE, per germline (reference sequence). This CDR3 contains 14 residues. Written as DNA, the CDR3 is TGTGCCAGCAGCATACAGGGAGTCGGCCAGCCCCAGCATTTT. Its protein product is CASSIQGVGQPQHF.

This clone was recorded a few times. The chain links TRBV28 to TRBJ1-2; 10 nucleotides match TRBD1. V lost 7 bases and J lost 0; bases outside the gene matches: 11. The CDR3 has 17 residues. The germline CDR1 and CDR2 sequences are MDHEN and SYDVKM. This chain's CDR3 is CASIHGQGGLTNYGYTF. CDR3 DNA: TGTGCCAGCATCCACGGACAGGGGGGCCTGACTAACTATGGCTACACCTTC.

The chain uses TRBV11-2 and TRBJ1-2; D gene uncertain. V was cut by 1 base and J by 5 bases, with 5 bases left in between. Germline V gene data show CDR1 as SGHAT and CDR2 as FQNNGV. The CDR3 is 12 residues long. The DNA for the CDR3 is TGTGCCAGCAGCTTAGGGGAGTATGGCTACACCTTC. This sequence encodes CASSLGEYGYTF.

The gene calls are TRBV7-2 and TRBJ2-5; possibly TRBD1 for D (6 bases). The CDR3 consists of 13 residues. Trimming stripped 5 bases from V and 3 bases from J, with 10 bases between. Germline CDR1 reads SGHTA; CDR2 reads FQGNSA. The CDR3 nucleotides are TGTGCCAGCAGCCCGTACAGGGAAGAGACCCAGTACTTC. This sequence encodes CASSPYREETQYF.